The 5 T cell receptor beta chains below come from one sample, sequenced in a study of T cell responses to AZD1222 COVID-19 vaccine. Method: immunoSEQ multiplex PCR; TCRdb's copy keeps in-frame clones and lacks some. This table has about 170,000 clones, just under 90% appearing once. The sequenced sample was peripheral blood, obtained 28 days after the second dose of the MenACWY control vaccine. Every receptor here comes from an adult who received the MenACWY meningococcal vaccine as a control.

A single count supports this clone. The rearrangement joins TRBV29-1 to TRBJ2-1, with 9 bases identical to TRBD2. The CDR3 runs 13 residues. Per germline, CDR1 SQVTM and CDR2 ANQGSEA. The CDR3 DNA sequence: TGCAAATACACGGGCGGGAGGGACGATGAGCAGTTCTTC. This sequence encodes CKYTGGRDDEQFF.

This chain links TRBV7-9 with TRBJ2-1; 10 bases line up with TRBD2. V dropped 2 bases and J dropped 0; count of bases not matched to a gene: 4. CDR3 length equals 17 residues. The germline V gene encodes CDR1 SEHNR and CDR2 FQNEAQ (reference sequence). The CDR3 DNA follows: TGTGCCAGCAGCTTAAGTAGCGGGAGGAGCTCCTACAATGAGCAGTTCTTC. Its translation: CASSLSSGRSSYNEQFF.

In its sample, this clone was seen a few times. This chain links TRBV19 with TRBJ1-5, with 9 bases fitting TRBD1. Germline trimming cut 4 bases from V and 2 bases from J; bases unmatched to any gene: 6. This CDR3 contains 16 residues. Germline assignment: CDR1 LNHDA and CDR2 SQIVND (reference sequence). CDR3 nucleotides: TGTGCCAGTAGTACAACAGGGGGCGCGGGCAATCAGCCCCAGCATTTT. Its translation is CASSTTGGAGNQPQHF.

The V gene is TRBV7-6, the J gene TRBJ2-7, with D perhaps TRBD1 (6 bases). Trimming pared 4 bases from V and 3 bases from J, leaving 16 bases between. CDR3 length: 15 amino acids. CDR1 SGHVS and CDR2 FNYEAQ come from the germline V gene. CDR3 nucleotides: TGTGCCAGCAGCTCAGAAACAGGGCCCCACTACGAGCAGTACTTC. Translation gives CASSSETGPHYEQYF.

CDR3 in amino acids: CASSRGLAASTDTQYF. DNA for the CDR3: TGTGCCAGTAGTAGGGGACTAGCGGCCTCCACAGATACGCAGTATTTT. This chain joins TRBV19 and TRBJ2-3; 11 bases line up with TRBD2. CDR3 length equals 16 residues. V dropped 4 bases and J dropped 2; count of bases not matched to a gene: 5. Germline V gene lookup returns CDR1 LNHDA and CDR2 SQIVND (reference sequence). Full variable domain (outside the CDR3, taken from reference TRBV19 and TRBJ2-3): DGGITQSPKYLFRKEGQNVTLSCEQNLNHDAMYWYRQDPGQGLRLIYYSQIVNDFQKGDIAEGYSVSREKKESFPLTVTSAQKNPTAFYLCASSRGLAASTDTQYFGPGTRLTVL.